The 9 T cell receptor beta chains given below trace back to one sample, sequenced in a study of blood T cell repertoires in COVID-19. Clones were read by immunoSEQ multiplex PCR, and TCRdb kept only the in-frame ones, dropping some. The sample includes approximately 72,000 clones, roughly 90% of them seen just once. The specimen was peripheral blood. These receptors were taken from a man between 60 and 75 years old with acute or convalescent COVID-19.

Concerning this clone itself: This specimen includes other DNA sequences encoding the same CDR3. The chain carries TRBV5-1 and TRBJ1-2, with D perhaps matching TRBD1 (5 bases). Trimming left V 0 bases short and J 6 bases short, with 9 bases between. This CDR3 region has 13 residues. The germline V gene encodes CDR1 SGHRS and CDR2 YFSETQ. For the CDR3, the DNA is TGCGCCAGCAGCTTGGAAGGGGTGGATGGCTACACCTTC. This sequence encodes CASSLEGVDGYTF.

This chain uses TRBV9 with TRBJ2-1; D gene unclear. CDR3 length: 14 amino acids. V lost 3 bases to trimming and J lost 4 bases, with 11 bases between them. From germline, CDR1 is SGDLS and CDR2 YYNGEE. CDR3 amino acids: CASSAPTQYNEQFF. The CDR3 DNA reads TGTGCCAGCAGCGCCCCGACACAGTACAATGAGCAGTTCTTC. Full variable domain (rest looked up from reference TRBV9 and TRBJ2-1): DSGVTQTPKHLITATGQRVTLRCSPRSGDLSVYWYQQSLDQGLQFLIQYYNGEERAKGNILERFSAQQFPDLHSELNLSSLELGDSALYFCASSAPTQYNEQFFGPGTRLTVL.

The V gene is TRBV27, the J gene TRBJ1-2; tentatively, D is TRBD1 (5 bases). Trimming pared 5 bases from V and 8 bases from J, leaving 12 bases between. Per the germline V gene, CDR1 is MNHEY and CDR2 is SMNVEV (reference sequence). The CDR3 consists of 12 residues. The CDR3 protein is CASSLTVGGYTF. The CDR3 bases are TGTGCCAGCAGTCTGACAGTGGGGGGCTACACCTTC.

The chain has TRBV7-2 and TRBJ1-5; unclear D gene. The V and J ends lost 2 bases and 4 bases respectively, with 12 bases between them. Germline V CDR1 and CDR2: SGHTA, FQGNSA. The CDR3 sequence is 15 residues long. Written as DNA, the CDR3 is TGTGCCAGCAGCTTAATCAAGGCAGGTAATCAGCCCCAGCATTTT. Translating gives CASSLIKAGNQPQHF. The whole variable domain, filled in from reference TRBV7-2 and TRBJ1-5, reads GAGVSQSPSNKVTEKGKDVELRCDPISGHTALYWYRQSLGQGLEFLIYFQGNSAPDKSGLPSDRFSAERTGGSVSTLTIQRTQQEDSAVYLCASSLIKAGNQPQHFGDGTRLSIL.

The chain recombines TRBV5-8 with TRBJ1-2; 9 nucleotides align to TRBD1. The V segment lost 5 bases and the J segment 0 bases; nucleotides outside the gene matches: 8. Germline V gene data show CDR1 as SGHTS and CDR2 as YDEGEE. The CDR3 has 16 residues. The CDR3, as DNA: TGTGCCAGCAGTCCGGACAGGGGATTAGCTAACTATGGCTACACCTTC. It is translated as CASSPDRGLANYGYTF.

Details on this clone: Additional DNA sequences in this sample encode the identical CDR3. The J gene is TRBJ1-1, the V gene TRBV7-3; D unclear. Germline-derived CDR1 and CDR2 are SGHTA and FQGTGA. The CDR3 is 13 amino acids. Between the trimmed V and J ends, which lost 2 bases and 2 bases, there was a span of 6 bases. The CDR3 loop is CASSLRGNTEAFF. CDR3 sequence (DNA): TGTGCCAGCAGCTTACGGGGTAACACTGAAGCTTTCTTT.

The rearrangement uses TRBV29-1 and TRBJ1-1; TRBD1 matches 8 bases. Looked up from germline, CDR1 is SQVTM and CDR2 is ANQGSEA. The CDR3 is made up of 11 amino acids. J was trimmed by 5 bases and V by 7 bases; bases with no gene match: 3. This CDR3 is CSADRGTEAFF. CDR3 sequence (DNA): TGCAGCGCTGACAGGGGTACTGAAGCTTTCTTT.

The chain joins TRBV4-1 to TRBJ1-2; 12 nucleotides agree with TRBD1. V lost 5 bases and J lost 8; bases outside the gene matches: 9. The CDR3 runs 15 residues. Germline V lookup: CDR1 MGHRA, CDR2 YSYEKL. CDR3 bases: TGCGCCAGCAGCTCAGAGGGACAGGGGGCGCGCGGCTACACCTTC. It yields the protein CASSSEGQGARGYTF.

This chain links TRBV4-1 with TRBJ2-3, with TRBD1 identical over 8 bases. J lost 2 bases, V lost 4 bases, and 8 bases had no gene match. CDR1 MGHRA and CDR2 YSYEKL come from the germline V gene. CDR3 length: 16 residues. The CDR3 loop reads CASSPQGQVLTDTQYF. CDR3 DNA sequence: TGCGCCAGCAGCCCGCAGGGACAGGTGCTCACAGATACGCAGTATTTT.